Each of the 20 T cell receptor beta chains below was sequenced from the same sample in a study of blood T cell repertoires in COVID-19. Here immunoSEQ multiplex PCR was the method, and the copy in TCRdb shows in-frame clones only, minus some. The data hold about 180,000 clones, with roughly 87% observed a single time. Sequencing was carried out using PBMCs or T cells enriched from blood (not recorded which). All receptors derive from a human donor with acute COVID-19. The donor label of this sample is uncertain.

The CDR3 nucleotides read TGTGCCAGCATTCCCGGGACATACAATGAGCAGTTCTTC. This translates into CASIPGTYNEQFF. The rearrangement joins TRBV6-5 to TRBJ2-1, with a possible D match to TRBD1 (6 bases). CDR3 length: 13 residues. Germline V CDR1 and CDR2: MNHEY, SVGAGI. V shed 7 bases and J shed 4 bases, with 11 bases lying between them.

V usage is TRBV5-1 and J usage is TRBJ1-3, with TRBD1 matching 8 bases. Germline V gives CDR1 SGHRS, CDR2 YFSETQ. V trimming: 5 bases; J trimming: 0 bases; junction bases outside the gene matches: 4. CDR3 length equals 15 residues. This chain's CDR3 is CASSWGQDSGNTIYF. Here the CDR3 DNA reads TGCGCCAGCAGTTGGGGACAGGACTCTGGAAACACCATATATTTT. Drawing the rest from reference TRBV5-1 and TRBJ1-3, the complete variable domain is KAGVTQTPRYLIKTRGQQVTLSCSPISGHRSVSWYQQTPGQGLQFLFEYFSETQRNKGNFPGRFSGRQFSNSRSEMNVSTLELGDSALYLCASSWGQDSGNTIYFGEGSWLTVV.

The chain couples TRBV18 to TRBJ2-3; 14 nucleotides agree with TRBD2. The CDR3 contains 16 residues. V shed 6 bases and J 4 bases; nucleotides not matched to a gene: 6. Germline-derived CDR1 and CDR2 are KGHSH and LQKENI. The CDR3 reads CASSPGLAGGSDTQYF. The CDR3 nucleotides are TGTGCCAGCTCCCCCGGACTAGCGGGGGGCTCAGATACGCAGTATTTT.

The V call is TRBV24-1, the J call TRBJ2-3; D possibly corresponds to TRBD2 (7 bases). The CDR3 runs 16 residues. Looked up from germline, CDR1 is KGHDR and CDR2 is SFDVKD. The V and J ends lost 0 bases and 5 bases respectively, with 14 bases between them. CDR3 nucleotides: TGTGCCACCAGTGATTTGGCGGGGGCCCGGGAAGATACGCAGTATTTT. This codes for CATSDLAGAREDTQYF.

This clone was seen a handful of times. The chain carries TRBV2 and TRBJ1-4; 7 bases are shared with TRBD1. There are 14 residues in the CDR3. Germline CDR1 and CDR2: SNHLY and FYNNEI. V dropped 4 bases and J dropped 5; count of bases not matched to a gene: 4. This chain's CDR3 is CASSGQGPNEKLFF. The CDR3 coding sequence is TGTGCCAGCAGTGGACAGGGCCCCAATGAAAAACTGTTTTTT. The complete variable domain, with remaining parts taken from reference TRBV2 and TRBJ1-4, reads EPEVTQTPSHQVTQMGQEVILRCVPISNHLYFYWYRQILGQKVEFLVSFYNNEISEKSEIFDDQFSVERPDGSNFTLKIRSTKLEDSAMYFCASSGQGPNEKLFFGSGTQLSVL.

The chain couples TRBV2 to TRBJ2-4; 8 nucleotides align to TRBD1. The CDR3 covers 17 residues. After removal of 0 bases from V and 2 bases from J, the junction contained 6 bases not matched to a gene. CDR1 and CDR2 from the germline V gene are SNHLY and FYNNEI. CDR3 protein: CASSEAPGQESKNIQYF. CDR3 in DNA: TGTGCCAGCAGTGAAGCGCCGGGACAGGAGTCCAAAAACATTCAGTACTTC.

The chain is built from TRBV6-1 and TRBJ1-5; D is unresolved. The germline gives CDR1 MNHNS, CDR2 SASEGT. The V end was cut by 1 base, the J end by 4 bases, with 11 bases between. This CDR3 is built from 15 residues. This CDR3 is CASSEGRLSNQPQHF. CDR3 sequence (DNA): TGTGCCAGCAGTGAAGGGAGATTATCAAATCAGCCCCAGCATTTT.

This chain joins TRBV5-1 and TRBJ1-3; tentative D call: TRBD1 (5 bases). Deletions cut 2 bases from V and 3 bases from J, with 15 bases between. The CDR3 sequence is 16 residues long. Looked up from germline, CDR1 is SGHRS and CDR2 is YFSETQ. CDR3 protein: CASSFVWGGDGNTIYF. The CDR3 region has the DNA TGCGCCAGCAGCTTCGTGTGGGGCGGAGATGGAAACACCATATATTTT.

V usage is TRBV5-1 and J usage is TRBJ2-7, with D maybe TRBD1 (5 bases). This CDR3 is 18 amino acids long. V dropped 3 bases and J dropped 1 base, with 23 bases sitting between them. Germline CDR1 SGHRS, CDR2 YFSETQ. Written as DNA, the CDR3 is TGCGCCAGCAGCTCGTCAACAGGAGCAGCAGATCGATCCTACGAGCAGTACTTC. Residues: CASSSSTGAADRSYEQYF.

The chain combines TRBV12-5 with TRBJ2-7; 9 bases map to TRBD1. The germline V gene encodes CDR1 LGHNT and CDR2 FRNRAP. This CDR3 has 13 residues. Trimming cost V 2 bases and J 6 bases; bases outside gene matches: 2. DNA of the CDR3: TGTGCTAGTGGTTTGTCGACAGGGGGCGAGCAGTACTTC. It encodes CASGLSTGGEQYF.

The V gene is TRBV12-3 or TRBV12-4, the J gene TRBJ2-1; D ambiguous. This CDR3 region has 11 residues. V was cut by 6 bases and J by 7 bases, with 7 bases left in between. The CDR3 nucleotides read TGTGCCAGCAGCGGAGAAAATGAGCAGTTCTTC. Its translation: CASSGENEQFF.

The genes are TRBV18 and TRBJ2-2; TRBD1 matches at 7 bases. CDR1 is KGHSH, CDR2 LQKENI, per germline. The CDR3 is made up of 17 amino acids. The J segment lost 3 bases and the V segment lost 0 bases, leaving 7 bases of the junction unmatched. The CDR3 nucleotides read TGTGCCAGCTCACCACCTCGGGGCCAGGGGGACACCGGGGAGCTGTTTTTT. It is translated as CASSPPRGQGDTGELFF.

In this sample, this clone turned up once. CDR3 loop: CASRLTGPPYGYTF. DNA of the CDR3: TGCGCCAGCAGGCTGACAGGGCCCCCCTATGGCTACACCTTC. This sequence joins TRBV10-1 and TRBJ1-2, with TRBD1 identical over 7 bases. V lost 6 bases, J lost 4 bases, and 8 bases stayed unmatched. Germline V gene sequence: CDR1 WNHNN, CDR2 SYGVQD (reference sequence). CDR3 length equals 14 residues.

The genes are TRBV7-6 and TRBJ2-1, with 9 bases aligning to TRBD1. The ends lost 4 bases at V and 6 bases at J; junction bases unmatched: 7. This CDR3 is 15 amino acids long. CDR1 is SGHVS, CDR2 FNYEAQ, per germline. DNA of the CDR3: TGTGCCAGCAGCTCGTCGGGACAGGGATCCAATGAGCAGTTCTTC. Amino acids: CASSSSGQGSNEQFF.

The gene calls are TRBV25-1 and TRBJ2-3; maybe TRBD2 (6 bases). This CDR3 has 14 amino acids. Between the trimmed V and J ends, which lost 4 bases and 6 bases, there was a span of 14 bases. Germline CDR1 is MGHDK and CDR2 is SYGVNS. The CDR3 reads CASSATLGGDTQYF. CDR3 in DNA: TGTGCCAGCAGTGCAACGCTTGGGGGGGATACGCAGTATTTT.

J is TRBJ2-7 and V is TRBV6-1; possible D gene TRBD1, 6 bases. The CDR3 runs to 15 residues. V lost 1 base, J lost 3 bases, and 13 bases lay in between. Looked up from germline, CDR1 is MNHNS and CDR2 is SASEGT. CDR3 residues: CASSEVSGRGYEQYF. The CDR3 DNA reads TGTGCCAGCAGTGAAGTAAGCGGCAGGGGCTACGAGCAGTACTTC.

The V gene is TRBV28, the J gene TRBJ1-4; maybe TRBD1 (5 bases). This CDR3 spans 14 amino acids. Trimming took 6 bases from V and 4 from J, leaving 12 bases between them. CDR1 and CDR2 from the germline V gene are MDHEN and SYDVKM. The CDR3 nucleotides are TGTGCCAGCAGCGTTCAGGGACTTAATGAAAAACTGTTTTTT. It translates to CASSVQGLNEKLFF. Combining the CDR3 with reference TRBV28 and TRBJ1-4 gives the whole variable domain DVKVTQSSRYLVKRTGEKVFLECVQDMDHENMFWYRQDPGLGLRLIYFSYDVKMKEKGDIPEGYSVSREKKERFSLILESASTNQTSMYLCASSVQGLNEKLFFGSGTQLSVL.

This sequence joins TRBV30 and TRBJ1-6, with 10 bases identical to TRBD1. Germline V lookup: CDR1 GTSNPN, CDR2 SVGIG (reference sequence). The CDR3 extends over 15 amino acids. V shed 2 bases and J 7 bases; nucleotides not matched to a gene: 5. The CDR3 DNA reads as TGTGCCTGGAGTACCGGACAGGGGGGGAATTCACCCCTCCACTTT. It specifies CAWSTGQGGNSPLHF.

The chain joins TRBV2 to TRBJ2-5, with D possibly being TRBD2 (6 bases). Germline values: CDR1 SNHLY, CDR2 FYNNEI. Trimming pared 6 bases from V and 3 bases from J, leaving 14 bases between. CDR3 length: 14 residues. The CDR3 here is CASSRGLLEETQYF. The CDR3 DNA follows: TGTGCCAGCAGCCGGGGACTTCTGGAAGAGACCCAGTACTTC.

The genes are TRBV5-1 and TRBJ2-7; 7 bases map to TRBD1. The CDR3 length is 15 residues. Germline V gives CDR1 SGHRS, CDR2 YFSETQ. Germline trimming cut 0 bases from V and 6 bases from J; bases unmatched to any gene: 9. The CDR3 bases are TGCGCCAGCAGCTTGGAGATTGTTAACAGGGGCGAGCAGTACTTC. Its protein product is CASSLEIVNRGEQYF. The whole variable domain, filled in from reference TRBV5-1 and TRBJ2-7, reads KAGVTQTPRYLIKTRGQQVTLSCSPISGHRSVSWYQQTPGQGLQFLFEYFSETQRNKGNFPGRFSGRQFSNSRSEMNVSTLELGDSALYLCASSLEIVNRGEQYFGPGTRLTVT.